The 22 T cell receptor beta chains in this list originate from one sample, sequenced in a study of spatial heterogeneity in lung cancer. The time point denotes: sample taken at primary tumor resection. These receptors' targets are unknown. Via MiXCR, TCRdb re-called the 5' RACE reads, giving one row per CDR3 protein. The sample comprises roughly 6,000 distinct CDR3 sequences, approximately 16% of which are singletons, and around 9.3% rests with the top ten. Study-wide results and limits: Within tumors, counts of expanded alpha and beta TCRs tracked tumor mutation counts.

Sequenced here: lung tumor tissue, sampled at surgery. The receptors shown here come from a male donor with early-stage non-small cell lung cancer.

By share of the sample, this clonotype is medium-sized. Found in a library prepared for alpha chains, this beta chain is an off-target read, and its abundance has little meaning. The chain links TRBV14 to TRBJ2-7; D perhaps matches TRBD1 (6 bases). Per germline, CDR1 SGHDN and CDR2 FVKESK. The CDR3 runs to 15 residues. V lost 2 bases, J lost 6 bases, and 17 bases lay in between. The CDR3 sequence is CASSQNSWTDREQYF. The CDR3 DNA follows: TGTGCCAGCAGCCAAAATTCTTGGACAGACCGCGAGCAGTACTTC.

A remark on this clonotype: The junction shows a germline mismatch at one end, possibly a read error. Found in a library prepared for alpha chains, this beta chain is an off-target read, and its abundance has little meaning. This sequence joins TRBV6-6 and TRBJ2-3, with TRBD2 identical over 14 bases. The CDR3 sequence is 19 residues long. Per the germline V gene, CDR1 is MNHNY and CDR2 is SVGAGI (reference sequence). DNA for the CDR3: TGTGCCGGCAGTTACCAGAGTAGTCGACTAGCGGGAGGGAAAGATACGCAGTATTTT. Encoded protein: CAGSYQSSRLAGGKDTQYF.

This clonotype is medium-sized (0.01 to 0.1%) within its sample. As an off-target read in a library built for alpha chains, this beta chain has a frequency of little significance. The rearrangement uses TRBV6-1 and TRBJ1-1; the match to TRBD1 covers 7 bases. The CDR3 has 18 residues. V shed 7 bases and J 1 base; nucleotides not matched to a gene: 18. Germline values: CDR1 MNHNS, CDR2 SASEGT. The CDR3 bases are TGTGCCAGCACCTTACCCGGGACAGAAACAACCCCGAACACTGAAGCTTTCTTT. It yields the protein CASTLPGTETTPNTEAFF.

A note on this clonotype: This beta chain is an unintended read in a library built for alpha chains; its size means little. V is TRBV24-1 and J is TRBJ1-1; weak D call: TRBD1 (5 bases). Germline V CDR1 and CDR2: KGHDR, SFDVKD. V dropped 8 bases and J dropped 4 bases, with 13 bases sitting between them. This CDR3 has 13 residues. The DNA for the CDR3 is TGTGCCACCACGGCGTCAGGGAGCACTGAAGCTTTCTTT. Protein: CATTASGSTEAFF.

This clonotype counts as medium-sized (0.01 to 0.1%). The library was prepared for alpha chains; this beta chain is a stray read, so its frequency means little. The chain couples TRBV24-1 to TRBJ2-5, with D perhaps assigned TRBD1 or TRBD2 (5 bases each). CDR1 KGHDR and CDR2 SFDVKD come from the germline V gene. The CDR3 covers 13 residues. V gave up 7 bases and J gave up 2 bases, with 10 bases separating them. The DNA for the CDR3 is TGTGCCACCAGCCCCGGGGCACAAGAGACCCAGTACTTC. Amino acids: CATSPGAQETQYF.

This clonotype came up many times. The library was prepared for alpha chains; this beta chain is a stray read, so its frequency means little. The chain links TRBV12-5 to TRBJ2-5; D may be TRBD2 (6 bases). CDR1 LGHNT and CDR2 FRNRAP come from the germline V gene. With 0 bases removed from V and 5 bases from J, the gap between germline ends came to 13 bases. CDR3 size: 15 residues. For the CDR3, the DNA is TGTGCTAGTGGTTTGGTACTCGGCGGGGAGGAGACCCAGTACTTC. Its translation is CASGLVLGGEETQYF.

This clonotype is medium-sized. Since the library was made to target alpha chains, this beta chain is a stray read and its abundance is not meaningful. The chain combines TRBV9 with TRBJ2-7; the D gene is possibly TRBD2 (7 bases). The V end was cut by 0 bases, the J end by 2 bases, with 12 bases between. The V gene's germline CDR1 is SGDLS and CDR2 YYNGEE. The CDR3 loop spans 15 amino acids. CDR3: CASSVAPGGTYEQYF. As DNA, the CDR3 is TGTGCCAGCAGCGTAGCTCCGGGGGGCACCTACGAGCAGTACTTC.

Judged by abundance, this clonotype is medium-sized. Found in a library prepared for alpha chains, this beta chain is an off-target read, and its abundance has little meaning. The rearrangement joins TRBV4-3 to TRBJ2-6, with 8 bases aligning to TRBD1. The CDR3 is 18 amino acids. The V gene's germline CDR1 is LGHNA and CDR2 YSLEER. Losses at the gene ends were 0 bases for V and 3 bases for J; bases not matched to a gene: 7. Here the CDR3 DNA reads TGCGCCAGCAGCCAAGACCCAGGGGGCGCAGGTGGGGCCAACGTCCTGACTTTC. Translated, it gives CASSQDPGGAGGANVLTF.

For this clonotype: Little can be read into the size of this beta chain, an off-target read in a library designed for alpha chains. CDR3 nucleotide sequence: TGTGCCTGGAGGGACGAAACAGGGTTCAACACTGAAGCTTTCTTT. It yields the protein CAWRDETGFNTEAFF. The chain is built from TRBV30 and TRBJ1-1; possible D gene TRBD1, 6 bases. CDR3 length equals 15 residues. V lost 3 bases to trimming and J lost 2 bases, with 16 bases between them. In germline, CDR1 is GTSNPN, CDR2 SVGIG (reference sequence).

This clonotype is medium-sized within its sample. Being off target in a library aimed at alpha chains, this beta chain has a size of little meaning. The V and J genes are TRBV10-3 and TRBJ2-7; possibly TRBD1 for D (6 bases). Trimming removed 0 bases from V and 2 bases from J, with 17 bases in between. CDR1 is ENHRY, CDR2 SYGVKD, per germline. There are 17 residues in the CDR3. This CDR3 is CAISESAERTATYEQYF. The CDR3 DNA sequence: TGTGCCATCAGTGAGTCCGCGGAAAGGACAGCCACCTACGAGCAGTACTTC.

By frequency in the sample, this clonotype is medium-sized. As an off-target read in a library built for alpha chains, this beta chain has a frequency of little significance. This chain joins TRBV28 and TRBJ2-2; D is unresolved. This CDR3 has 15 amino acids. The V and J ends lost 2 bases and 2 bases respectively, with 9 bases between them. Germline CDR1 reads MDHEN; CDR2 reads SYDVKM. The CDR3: CASSLPAKNTGELFF. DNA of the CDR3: TGTGCCAGCAGTTTACCAGCCAAAAACACCGGGGAGCTGTTTTTT.

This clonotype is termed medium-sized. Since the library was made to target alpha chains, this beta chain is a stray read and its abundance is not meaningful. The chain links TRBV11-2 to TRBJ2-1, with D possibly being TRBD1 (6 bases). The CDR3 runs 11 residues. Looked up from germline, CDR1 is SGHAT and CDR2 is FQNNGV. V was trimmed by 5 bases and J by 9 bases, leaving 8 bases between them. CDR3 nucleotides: TGTGCCAGCAGCCGAGGGGGTGAGCAGTTCTTC. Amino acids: CASSRGGEQFF.

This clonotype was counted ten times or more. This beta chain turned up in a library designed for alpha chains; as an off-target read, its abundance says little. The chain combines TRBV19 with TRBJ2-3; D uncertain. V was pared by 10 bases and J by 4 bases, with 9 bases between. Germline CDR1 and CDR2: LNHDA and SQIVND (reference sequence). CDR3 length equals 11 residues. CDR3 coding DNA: TGTGCCACCCGGCGAGCAGATACGCAGTATTTT. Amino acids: CATRRADTQYF. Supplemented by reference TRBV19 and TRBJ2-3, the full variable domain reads DGGITQSPKYLFRKEGQNVTLSCEQNLNHDAMYWYRQDPGQGLRLIYYSQIVNDFQKGDIAEGYSVSREKKESFPLTVTSAQKNPTAFYLCATRRADTQYFGPGTRLTVL.

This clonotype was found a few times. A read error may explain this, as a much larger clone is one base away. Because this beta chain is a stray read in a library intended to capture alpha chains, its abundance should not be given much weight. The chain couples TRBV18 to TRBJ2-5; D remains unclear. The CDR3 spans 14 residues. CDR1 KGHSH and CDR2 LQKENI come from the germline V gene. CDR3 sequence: CTSSPPGRPETQYF. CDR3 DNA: TGTACCAGCTCACCACCGGGCCGCCCAGAGACCCAGTACTTC.

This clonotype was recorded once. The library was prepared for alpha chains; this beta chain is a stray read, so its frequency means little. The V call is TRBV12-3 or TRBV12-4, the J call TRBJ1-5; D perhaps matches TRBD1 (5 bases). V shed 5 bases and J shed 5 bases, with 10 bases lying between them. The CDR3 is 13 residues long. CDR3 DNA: TGTGCCAGCAGTCTGGGGCTGTATCAGCCCCAGCATTTT. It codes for CASSLGLYQPQHF.

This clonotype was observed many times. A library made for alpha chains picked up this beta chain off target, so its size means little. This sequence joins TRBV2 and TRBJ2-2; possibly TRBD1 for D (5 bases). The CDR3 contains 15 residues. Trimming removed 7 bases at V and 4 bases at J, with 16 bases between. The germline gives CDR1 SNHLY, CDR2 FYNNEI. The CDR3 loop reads CASKPQTVSTGELFF. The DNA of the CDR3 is TGTGCCAGCAAGCCGCAGACAGTTTCCACCGGGGAGCTGTTTTTT.

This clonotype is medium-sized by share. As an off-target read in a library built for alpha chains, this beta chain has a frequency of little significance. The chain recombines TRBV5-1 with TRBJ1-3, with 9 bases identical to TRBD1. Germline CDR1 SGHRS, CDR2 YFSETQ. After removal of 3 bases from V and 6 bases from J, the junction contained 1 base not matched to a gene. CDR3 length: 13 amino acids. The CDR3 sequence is CASSWTGENTIYF. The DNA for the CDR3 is TGCGCCAGCAGCTGGACAGGGGAAAACACCATATATTTT. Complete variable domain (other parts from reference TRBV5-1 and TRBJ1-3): KAGVTQTPRYLIKTRGQQVTLSCSPISGHRSVSWYQQTPGQGLQFLFEYFSETQRNKGNFPGRFSGRQFSNSRSEMNVSTLELGDSALYLCASSWTGENTIYFGEGSWLTVV.

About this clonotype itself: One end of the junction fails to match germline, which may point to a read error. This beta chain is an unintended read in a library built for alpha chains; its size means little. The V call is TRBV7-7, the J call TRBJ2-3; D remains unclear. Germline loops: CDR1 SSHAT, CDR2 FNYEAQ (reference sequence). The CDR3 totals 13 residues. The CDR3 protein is CASSLGSSDTQYF. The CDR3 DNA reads TGTGCTAGCAGCTTAGGGTCCTCAGATACGCAGTATTTT.

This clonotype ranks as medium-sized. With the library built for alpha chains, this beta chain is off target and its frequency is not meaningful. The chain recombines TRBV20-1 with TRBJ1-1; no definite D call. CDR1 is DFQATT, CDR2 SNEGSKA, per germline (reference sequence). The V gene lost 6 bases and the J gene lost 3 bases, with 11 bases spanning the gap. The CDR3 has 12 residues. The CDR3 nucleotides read TGCAGTGCCAGCAAGGGCGACACTGAAGCTTTCTTT. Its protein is CSASKGDTEAFF.

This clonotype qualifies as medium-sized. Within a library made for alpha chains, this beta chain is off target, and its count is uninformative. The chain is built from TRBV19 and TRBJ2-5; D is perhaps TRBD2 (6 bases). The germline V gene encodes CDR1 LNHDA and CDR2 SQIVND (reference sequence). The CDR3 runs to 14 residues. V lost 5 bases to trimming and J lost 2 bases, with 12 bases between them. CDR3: CASSYGGEQETQYF. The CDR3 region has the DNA TGTGCCAGTAGTTACGGAGGGGAACAAGAGACCCAGTACTTC.

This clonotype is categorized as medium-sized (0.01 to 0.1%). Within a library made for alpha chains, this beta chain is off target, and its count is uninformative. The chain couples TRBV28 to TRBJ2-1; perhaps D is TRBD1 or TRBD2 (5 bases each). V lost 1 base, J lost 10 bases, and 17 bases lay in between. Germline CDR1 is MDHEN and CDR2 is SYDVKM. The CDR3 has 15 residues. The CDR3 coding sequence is TGTGCCAGCAGTTTATCTGGGGGAGCTCGACGGGAGCAGTTCTTC. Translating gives CASSLSGGARREQFF. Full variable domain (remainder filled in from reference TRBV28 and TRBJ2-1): DVKVTQSSRYLVKRTGEKVFLECVQDMDHENMFWYRQDPGLGLRLIYFSYDVKMKEKGDIPEGYSVSREKKERFSLILESASTNQTSMYLCASSLSGGARREQFFGPGTRLTVL.

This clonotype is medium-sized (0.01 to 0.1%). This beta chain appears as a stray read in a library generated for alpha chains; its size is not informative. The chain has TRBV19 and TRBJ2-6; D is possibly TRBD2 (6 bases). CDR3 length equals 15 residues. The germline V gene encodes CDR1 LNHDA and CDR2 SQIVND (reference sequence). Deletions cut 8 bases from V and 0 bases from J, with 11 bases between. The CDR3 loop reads CASGGGTSGANVLTF. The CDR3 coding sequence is TGTGCCAGTGGCGGAGGGACCTCTGGGGCCAACGTCCTGACTTTC.